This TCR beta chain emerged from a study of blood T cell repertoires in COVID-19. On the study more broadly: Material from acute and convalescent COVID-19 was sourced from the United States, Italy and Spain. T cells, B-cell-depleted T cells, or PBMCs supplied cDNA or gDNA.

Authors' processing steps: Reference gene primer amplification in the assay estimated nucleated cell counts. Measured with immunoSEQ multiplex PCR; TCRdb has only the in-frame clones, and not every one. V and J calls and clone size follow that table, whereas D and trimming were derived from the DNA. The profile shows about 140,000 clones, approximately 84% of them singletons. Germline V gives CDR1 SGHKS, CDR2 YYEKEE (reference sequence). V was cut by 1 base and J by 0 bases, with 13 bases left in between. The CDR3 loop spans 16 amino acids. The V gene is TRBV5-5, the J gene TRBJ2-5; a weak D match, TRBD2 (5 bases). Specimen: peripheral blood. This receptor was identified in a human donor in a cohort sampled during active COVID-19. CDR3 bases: TGTGCCAGCAGCTTGAGGGTAGCGACGTACCAAGAGACCCAGTACTTC. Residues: CASSLRVATYQETQYF.